This TCR beta chain was identified in a study of blood T cell repertoires in COVID-19. Assay: immunoSEQ multiplex PCR; the TCRdb copy retains only in-frame clones and omits some. The sample shows fewer than 350,000 clones, 86% of them seen only once. This CDR3 region has 13 residues. The V end was cut by 1 base, the J end by 8 bases, with 11 bases between. Germline CDR1 is MNHEY and CDR2 is SMNVEV (reference sequence). The genes are TRBV27 and TRBJ1-1, with a weak D call TRBD1 (5 bases). The material sequenced was peripheral blood. The sequence was collected from a woman in her twenties or thirties with COVID-19, enrolled during active disease. The DNA of the CDR3 is TGTGCCAGCAGTTTATTAGGGGCCCTCGAAGCTTTCTTT. This codes for CASSLLGALEAFF.